This T cell receptor (beta chain) stems from a study of T cell responses to AZD1222 COVID-19 vaccine. Study outcomes and limitations: Regions 160-218 and 743-854 dominated among vaccine-associated CD4 TCRs spanning spike. Possibly, clonal diversity was underestimated; donors were largely white British and included more females.

A remark on this clone: Its antigen is undetermined.

Germline-derived CDR1 and CDR2 are LNHNV and YYDKDF (reference sequence). The CDR3 consists of 16 residues. V trimming: 3 bases; J trimming: 6 bases; junction bases outside the gene matches: 5. The assay was immunoSEQ multiplex PCR, and TCRdb's table has in-frame clones only and misses some. The sample includes 110,000 to 150,000 clones, 93% of them seen just once. V usage is TRBV15 and J usage is TRBJ2-2; 12 bases are a match to TRBD2. The receptor was derived from an adult in good health. The sequences come from peripheral blood, collected on day 0 of AZD1222 vaccination. The CDR3 sequence: CATSRRLAGASGELFF. CDR3 coding DNA: TGTGCCACCAGCAGGAGACTAGCGGGAGCCTCCGGGGAGCTGTTTTTT.